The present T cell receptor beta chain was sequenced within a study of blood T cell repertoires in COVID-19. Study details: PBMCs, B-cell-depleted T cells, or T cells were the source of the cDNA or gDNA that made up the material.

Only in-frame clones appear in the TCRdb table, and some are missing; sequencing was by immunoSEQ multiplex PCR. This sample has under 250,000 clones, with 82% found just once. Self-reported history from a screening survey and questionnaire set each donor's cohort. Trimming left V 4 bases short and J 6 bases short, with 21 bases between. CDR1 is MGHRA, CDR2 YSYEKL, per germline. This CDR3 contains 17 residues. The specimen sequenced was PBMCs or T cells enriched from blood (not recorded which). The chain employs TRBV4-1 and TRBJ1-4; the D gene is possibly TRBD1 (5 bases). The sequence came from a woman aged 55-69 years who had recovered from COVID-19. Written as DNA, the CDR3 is TGCGCCAGCAGCCCCCAAAACGCCCGGGGGTCAGATGAAAAACTGTTTTTT. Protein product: CASSPQNARGSDEKLFF.